This passage covers 6 T cell receptor beta chains from one sample sequenced in a study of T-cell memory formation after mild COVID-19. TCRdb passed the 5' RACE reads through MiXCR, listing each CDR3 protein once. The table includes around 340,000 distinct CDR3 sequences, about 13% detected once. Material: PBMCs or a T cell subset sorted from them (not recorded which). The receptors derive from a young man who had mild COVID-19 (a few samples of this study predate the infection). Cell type and time point are not known.

Only a few counts were recorded for this clonotype. This chain connects TRBV11-1 to TRBJ2-7; D might be TRBD1 (5 bases). CDR1 and CDR2 from the germline V gene are SGHAT and FQDESV (reference sequence). V was shortened by 5 bases and J by 4 bases, with 21 bases between the two germline ends. The CDR3 has 16 residues. CDR3 DNA sequence: TGTGCCAGCAGCCTTTACTGGGGCAGCACCGTGTACGAGCAGTACTTC. This gives the protein CASSLYWGSTVYEQYF.

The V call is TRBV28, the J call TRBJ2-5; D may be TRBD2 (6 bases). Germline values: CDR1 MDHEN, CDR2 SYDVKM. Between the trimmed V and J ends, which lost 4 bases and 7 bases, there was a span of 16 bases. CDR3 length: 14 residues. CDR3 DNA sequence: TGTGCCAGCAGTTCGCAGGGTATCGGGGGGACCCAGTACTTC. Translating it yields CASSSQGIGGTQYF.

The sample holds a few counts of this clonotype. The V and J genes are TRBV20-1 and TRBJ2-1; 8 bases line up with TRBD2. Germline V gene sequence: CDR1 DFQATT, CDR2 SNEGSKA (reference sequence). The length of the CDR3 is 11 residues. The DNA for the CDR3 is TGCAGGGTGACTAGCGAGAGTGAGCAGTTCTTC. Residues: CRVTSESEQFF.

The chain uses TRBV7-2 and TRBJ2-2, with 8 bases aligning to TRBD1. This CDR3 has 16 residues. Germline CDR1 reads SGHTA; CDR2 reads FQGNSA. J gave up 0 bases and V 5 bases, and 5 bases lay outside the gene matches. CDR3 loop: CASSTTGDPNTGELFF. CDR3 DNA: TGTGCCAGCAGCACGACAGGGGACCCGAACACCGGGGAGCTGTTTTTT.

The V gene is TRBV4-2, the J gene TRBJ2-5, with 10 nucleotides matching TRBD2. CDR1 is LGHNA and CDR2 is YNFKEQ in the germline V gene. The CDR3 consists of 17 residues. Trimming took 0 bases from V and 2 from J; bases not matched to a gene: 6. CDR3 DNA sequence: TGTGCCAGCAGCCAAGATCAGATAGCGGGGGGTCAAGAGACCCAGTACTTC. Its translation: CASSQDQIAGGQETQYF.

The V gene is TRBV27, the J gene TRBJ1-2; TRBD1 might be the D (5 bases). The CDR3 contains 15 residues. Trimming shortened V by 6 bases and J by 3 bases, and 17 bases separated the two germline ends. Germline V gene data show CDR1 as MNHEY and CDR2 as SMNVEV (reference sequence). The CDR3 DNA reads as TGTGCCAGCAGACTAGCGGGCAGGGCGCACTATGGCTACACCTTC. Translation gives CASRLAGRAHYGYTF.